Following are 10 T cell receptor beta chains from one sample sequenced in a study of early T cells in non-severe SARS-CoV-2 infection. Each CDR3 protein gets one entry after TCRdb re-called the 5' RACE reads with MiXCR. The sample carries about 120,000 distinct CDR3 sequences, about 12% recorded once. This specimen consisted of whole blood, obtained at baseline. These receptors were taken from an adult who was a healthcare worker with PCR-confirmed SARS-CoV-2 infection or an uninfected control (not recorded which).

Many counts were recorded for this clonotype. The chain recombines TRBV12-3 or TRBV12-4 with TRBJ1-2; TRBD1 matches at 11 bases. This CDR3 region has 17 residues. V lost 2 bases, J lost 2 bases, and 7 bases stayed unmatched. This chain's CDR3 is CASSLSGQGVSNYGYTF. The CDR3 DNA reads TGTGCCAGCAGTTTATCGGGACAGGGGGTATCGAACTATGGCTACACCTTC.

There are a few counts of this clonotype. The genes are TRBV7-9 and TRBJ2-1, with TRBD2 as a possible D gene (5 bases). Germline loops: CDR1 SEHNR, CDR2 FQNEAQ (reference sequence). The CDR3 runs 15 residues. V was trimmed by 8 bases and J by 0 bases, leaving 14 bases between them. The CDR3 loop reads CASERRAGSYNEQFF. The CDR3, as DNA: TGTGCCAGCGAACGACGTGCGGGCTCCTACAATGAGCAGTTCTTC.

This clonotype was counted between two and nine times. This rearrangement joins TRBV7-3 to TRBJ2-2, with unresolved D. The CDR3 length is 13 residues. V lost 0 bases and J lost 6, with 5 bases in between. Germline loops: CDR1 SGHTA, CDR2 FQGTGA. The CDR3 protein is CASSLTSAGELFF. The CDR3 nucleotides are TGTGCCAGCAGCTTAACCTCAGCCGGGGAGCTGTTTTTT. Full variable domain (remainder filled in from reference TRBV7-3 and TRBJ2-2): GAGVSQTPSNKVTEKGKYVELRCDPISGHTALYWYRQSLGQGPEFLIYFQGTGAADDSGLPNDRFFAVRPEGSVSTLKIQRTERGDSAVYLCASSLTSAGELFFGEGSRLTVL.

Comments on this clonotype: A junction end diverges from the germline sequence, so it may reflect a read error. The chain couples TRBV29-1 to TRBJ1-2; D remains unclear. Germline V gives CDR1 SQVTM, CDR2 ANQGSEA. The CDR3 is 11 residues long. The CDR3 loop is CSVEYGYCYTF. The CDR3, as DNA: TGCAGCGTTGAATACGGCTATTGCTACACCTTC.

The V call is TRBV5-1, the J call TRBJ2-3, with D tentatively TRBD1 (5 bases). CDR1 is SGHRS and CDR2 is YFSETQ in the germline V gene. Between the trimmed V and J ends, which lost 0 bases and 3 bases, there was a span of 8 bases. CDR3 length equals 14 residues. This chain's CDR3 is CASSLGGLTDTQYF. CDR3 nucleotide sequence: TGCGCCAGCAGCTTGGGGGGCCTGACAGATACGCAGTATTTT.

The chain recombines TRBV5-5 with TRBJ2-7; D possibly corresponds to TRBD1 (6 bases). Trimming stripped 1 base from V and 0 bases from J, with 11 bases between. Germline assignment: CDR1 SGHKS and CDR2 YYEKEE (reference sequence). This CDR3 has 15 amino acids. As DNA, the CDR3 is TGTGCCAGCAGCTTGTGGCAGGGGATCTCCTACGAGCAGTACTTC. It specifies CASSLWQGISYEQYF.

The chain joins TRBV13 to TRBJ1-2; D remains unclear. This CDR3 comprises 12 residues. The germline gives CDR1 PRHDT, CDR2 FYEKMQ (reference sequence). V dropped 0 bases and J dropped 6 bases, with 5 bases sitting between them. This CDR3 is CASSLGVNGYTF. CDR3 nucleotides: TGTGCCAGCAGCTTAGGTGTCAATGGCTACACCTTC.

The chain couples TRBV5-1 to TRBJ2-7; 11 bases agree with TRBD2. This CDR3 is built from 15 residues. Per germline, CDR1 SGHRS and CDR2 YFSETQ. Trimming removed 4 bases from V and 2 bases from J; junction bases left unmatched: 5. For the CDR3, the DNA is TGCGCCAGCAGCCCTACTAGCGGGGGTGCCTACGAGCAGTACTTC. Protein sequence: CASSPTSGGAYEQYF. The whole variable domain, filled in from reference TRBV5-1 and TRBJ2-7, reads KAGVTQTPRYLIKTRGQQVTLSCSPISGHRSVSWYQQTPGQGLQFLFEYFSETQRNKGNFPGRFSGRQFSNSRSEMNVSTLELGDSALYLCASSPTSGGAYEQYFGPGTRLTVT.

This clonotype occurred a few times. The chain joins TRBV11-2 to TRBJ2-1; D ambiguous. V lost 2 bases, J lost 0 bases, and 14 bases lay in between. This CDR3 is built from 17 residues. The germline V gene encodes CDR1 SGHAT and CDR2 FQNNGV. CDR3 sequence reads: CASSLQLRASSYNEQFF. The CDR3 coding sequence is TGTGCCAGCAGCTTACAGTTAAGGGCAAGCTCCTACAATGAGCAGTTCTTC.

This clonotype was recorded a few times. The gene calls are TRBV12-3 or TRBV12-4 and TRBJ2-3; D gene unclear. Trimming removed 7 bases from V and 2 bases from J, with 10 bases in between. The CDR3 contains 13 residues. The CDR3 nucleotides are TGTGCCAGCAACGCGATACTCACAGATACGCAGTATTTT. Translated, it gives CASNAILTDTQYF.